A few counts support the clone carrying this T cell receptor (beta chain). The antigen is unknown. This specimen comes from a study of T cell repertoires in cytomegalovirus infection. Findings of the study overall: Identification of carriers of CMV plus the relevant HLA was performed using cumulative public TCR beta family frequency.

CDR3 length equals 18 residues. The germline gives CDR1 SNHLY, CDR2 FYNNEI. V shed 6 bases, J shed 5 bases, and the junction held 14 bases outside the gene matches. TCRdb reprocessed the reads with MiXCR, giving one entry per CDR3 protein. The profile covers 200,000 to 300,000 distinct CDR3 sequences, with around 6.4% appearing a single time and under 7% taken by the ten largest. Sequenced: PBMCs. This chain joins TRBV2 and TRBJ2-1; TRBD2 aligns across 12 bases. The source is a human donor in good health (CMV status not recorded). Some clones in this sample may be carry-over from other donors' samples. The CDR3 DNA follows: TGTGCCAGCAGGGGGGGGCGGCTAGCGGGGGGGGGCAACAATGAGCAGTTCTTC. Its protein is CASRGGRLAGGGNNEQFF.